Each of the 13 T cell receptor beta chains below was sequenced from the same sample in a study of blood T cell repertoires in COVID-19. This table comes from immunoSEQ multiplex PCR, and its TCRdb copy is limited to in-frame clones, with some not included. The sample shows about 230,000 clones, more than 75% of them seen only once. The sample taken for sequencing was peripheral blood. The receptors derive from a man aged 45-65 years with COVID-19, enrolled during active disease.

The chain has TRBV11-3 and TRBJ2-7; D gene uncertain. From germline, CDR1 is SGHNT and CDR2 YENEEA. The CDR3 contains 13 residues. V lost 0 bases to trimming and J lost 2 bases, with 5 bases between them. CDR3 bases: TGTGCCAGCAGCTTAGACAGGACCTACGAGCAGTACTTC. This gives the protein CASSLDRTYEQYF.

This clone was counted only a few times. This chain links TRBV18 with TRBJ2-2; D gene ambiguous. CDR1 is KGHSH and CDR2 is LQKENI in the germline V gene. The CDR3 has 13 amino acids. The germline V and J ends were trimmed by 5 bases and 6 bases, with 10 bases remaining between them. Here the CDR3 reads CASSLATPGELFF. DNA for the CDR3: TGTGCCAGCTCATTAGCTACTCCCGGGGAGCTGTTTTTT.

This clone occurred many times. The CDR3 reads CASSSLQESEAFF. In nucleotides, the CDR3 is TGTGCCAGCAGCTCGTTACAGGAGTCTGAAGCTTTCTTT. This chain uses TRBV5-4 with TRBJ1-1; weak D call: TRBD1 (5 bases). Germline-derived CDR1 and CDR2 are SGHNT and YYREEE (reference sequence). V gave up 3 bases and J gave up 6 bases, with 12 bases separating them. CDR3 size: 13 residues.

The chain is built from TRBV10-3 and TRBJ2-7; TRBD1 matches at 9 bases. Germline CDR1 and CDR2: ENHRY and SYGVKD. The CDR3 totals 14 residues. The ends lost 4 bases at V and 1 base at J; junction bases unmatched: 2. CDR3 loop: CAISAGTGSYEQYF. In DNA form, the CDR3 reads TGTGCCATCAGTGCCGGGACAGGGTCCTACGAGCAGTACTTC.

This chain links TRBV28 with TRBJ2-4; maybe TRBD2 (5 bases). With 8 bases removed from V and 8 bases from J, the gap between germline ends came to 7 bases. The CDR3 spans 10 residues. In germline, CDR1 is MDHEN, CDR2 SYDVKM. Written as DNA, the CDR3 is TGTGCCAGCTCGGGATACATTCAGTACTTC. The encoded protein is CASSGYIQYF.

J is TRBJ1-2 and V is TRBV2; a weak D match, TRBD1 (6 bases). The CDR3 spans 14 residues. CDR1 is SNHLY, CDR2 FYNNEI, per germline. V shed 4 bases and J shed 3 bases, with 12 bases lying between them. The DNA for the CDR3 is TGTGCCAGCAGTGGGGGCAGGGGATACTATGGCTACACCTTC. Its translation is CASSGGRGYYGYTF.

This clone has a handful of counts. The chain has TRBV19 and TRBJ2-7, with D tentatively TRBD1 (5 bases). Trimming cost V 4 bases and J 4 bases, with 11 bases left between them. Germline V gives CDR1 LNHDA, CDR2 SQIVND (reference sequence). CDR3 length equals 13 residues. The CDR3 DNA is TGTGCCAGTAGTACCACAGGATTTTACGAGCAGTACTTC. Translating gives CASSTTGFYEQYF.

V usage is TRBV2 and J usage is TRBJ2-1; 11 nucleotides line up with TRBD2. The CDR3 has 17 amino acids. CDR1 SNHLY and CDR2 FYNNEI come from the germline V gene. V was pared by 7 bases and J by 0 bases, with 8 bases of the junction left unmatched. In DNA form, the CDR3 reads TGTGCCAGCAACCTAGCGGGGGGCCGGGGCTCCTACAATGAGCAGTTCTTC. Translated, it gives CASNLAGGRGSYNEQFF.

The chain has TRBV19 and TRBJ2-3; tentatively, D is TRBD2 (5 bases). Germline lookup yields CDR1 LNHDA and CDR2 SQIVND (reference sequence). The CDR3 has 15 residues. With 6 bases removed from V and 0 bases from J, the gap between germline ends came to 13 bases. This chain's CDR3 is CASRGRAHSTDTQYF. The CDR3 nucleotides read TGTGCCAGTAGAGGGCGGGCACATAGCACAGATACGCAGTATTTT.

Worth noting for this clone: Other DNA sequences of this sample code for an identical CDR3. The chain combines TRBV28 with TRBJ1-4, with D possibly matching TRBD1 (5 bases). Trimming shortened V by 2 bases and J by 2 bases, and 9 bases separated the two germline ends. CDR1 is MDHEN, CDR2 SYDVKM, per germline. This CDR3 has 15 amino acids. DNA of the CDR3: TGTGCCAGCAGTTTAGGGGGACTTACTAATGAAAAACTGTTTTTT. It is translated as CASSLGGLTNEKLFF.

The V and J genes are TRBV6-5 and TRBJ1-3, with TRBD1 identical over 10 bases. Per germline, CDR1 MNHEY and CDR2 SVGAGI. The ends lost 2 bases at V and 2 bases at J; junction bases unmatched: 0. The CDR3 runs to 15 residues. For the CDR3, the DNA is TGTGCCAGCAGTTACGGGACAGGGGCTGGAAACACCATATATTTT. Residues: CASSYGTGAGNTIYF.

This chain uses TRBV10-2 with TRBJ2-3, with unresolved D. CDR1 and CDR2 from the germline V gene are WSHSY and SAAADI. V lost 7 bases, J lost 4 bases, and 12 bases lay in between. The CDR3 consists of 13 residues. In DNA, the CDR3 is TGCGCCAGCACTTCCGGGTACCCAGATACGCAGTATTTT. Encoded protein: CASTSGYPDTQYF.

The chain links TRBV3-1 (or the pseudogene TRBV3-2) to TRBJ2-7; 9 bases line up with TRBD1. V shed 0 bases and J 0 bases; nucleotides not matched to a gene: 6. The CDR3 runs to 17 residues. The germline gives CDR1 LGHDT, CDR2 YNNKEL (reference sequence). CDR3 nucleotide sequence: TGTGCCAGCAGCCAAGATAAAGGGGACAGGGTCTCCTACGAGCAGTACTTC. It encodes CASSQDKGDRVSYEQYF.